This T cell receptor beta chain appears in the sequencing data of a study of T-cell reconstitution after alpha-beta-depleted transplantation in children. Preparing the TCRbeta library involved the use of unique molecular identifiers. MiXCR was run by TCRdb on the PCR reads, yielding one entry per CDR3 protein. The sample records fewer than 350,000 distinct CDR3 sequences, around 10% being singletons. Study outcomes and limitations: Counts and diversity of T cells one year after transplant came mostly from newly produced T cells. Where some patients showed high TCRbeta diversity at day 60, it came from recipient T cells and thymic progenitors that had survived. Where alpha-beta T cells came from about two months after transplant was reportedly several hundred expanded graft clones.

This clonotype was counted at least ten times. The antigen is undetermined. The source is a boy in the first two years of life with acute myeloid leukemia, due to receive a stem cell transplant. Source: PBMCs, taken before TCRalphabeta/CD19-depleted stem cell transplant.

Here the CDR3 reads CASRDYFTGELFF. The CDR3 coding sequence is TGTGCCAGCCGGGACTATTTCACCGGGGAGCTGTTTTTT. The chain carries TRBV25-1 and TRBJ2-2, with TRBD2 matching 7 bases. This CDR3 spans 13 amino acids. Germline-derived CDR1 and CDR2 are MGHDK and SYGVNS. Unmatched junction bases numbered 4, after V lost 8 bases and J lost 4 bases. Together with reference TRBV25-1 and TRBJ2-2, the CDR3 gives the full variable domain: EADIYQTPRYLVIGTGKKITLECSQTMGHDKMYWYQQDPGMELHLIHYSYGVNSTEKGDLSSESTVSRIRTEHFPLTLESARPSHTSQYLCASRDYFTGELFFGEGSRLTVL.